A single sample gave rise to the 15 T cell receptor beta chains below, sequenced in a study of blood T cell repertoires in COVID-19 (dated by TCRdb to the early 2020s). The library relied on the immunoSEQ multiplex PCR assay. TCRdb re-hosts the immuneACCESS table, in-frame sequences only. Its copies lack some clones; in the studies checked, an unresolved V gene accounts for under half of them, and the cause for the rest is not known. The sample includes around 200,000 clones, with roughly 80% observed a single time. Roughly 4.9% of the sample is taken by the ten largest. Sequencing was carried out using peripheral blood. Receptors were obtained from a human donor in a cohort sampled during active COVID-19.

V and J are TRBV5-1 and TRBJ1-1, with D possibly being TRBD1 (5 bases). The V gene's germline CDR1 is SGHRS and CDR2 YFSETQ. Trimming took off 0 bases at V and 1 base at J, with 10 bases between the two ends. The CDR3 is 15 residues long. The CDR3 is CASSLDGAPNTEAFF. The CDR3 nucleotides read TGCGCCAGCAGCTTGGATGGGGCGCCGAACACTGAAGCTTTCTTT.

This chain connects TRBV15 to TRBJ2-7; 11 nucleotides line up with TRBD2. The ends lost 0 bases at V and 5 bases at J; junction bases unmatched: 6. The CDR3 runs 16 residues. The germline V gene has CDR1 LNHNV and CDR2 YYDKDF (reference sequence). The CDR3 coding sequence is TGTGCCACCAGCAGAGAGCGGACTAGCGGGTCGGACGAGCAGTACTTC. This translates into CATSRERTSGSDEQYF.

The V gene is TRBV28, the J gene TRBJ1-2; D is ambiguous. With 6 bases removed from V and 8 bases from J, the gap between germline ends came to 19 bases. The CDR3 loop spans 14 amino acids. CDR1 and CDR2 (germline): MDHEN, SYDVKM. CDR3 DNA sequence: TGTGCCAGCAGGCCCCTGGGCAGTCCAAAAGGCTACACCTTC. Translation gives CASRPLGSPKGYTF.

The gene calls are TRBV15 and TRBJ2-5, with 7 bases lining up with TRBD2. The CDR3 has 14 residues. V gave up 5 bases and J gave up 5 bases; unmatched junction bases: 8. Germline V gives CDR1 LNHNV, CDR2 YYDKDF (reference sequence). In DNA form, the CDR3 reads TGTGCCACCAGCTATAGGACTAGTGGGGAGACCCAGTACTTC. Translation: CATSYRTSGETQYF.

With respect to this clone: A read error may produce the germline difference seen at one junction end. Other nucleotide sequences from this sample produce the same CDR3. V gene TRBV11-3 combines with J gene TRBJ2-1; TRBD2 is a possible D gene (6 bases). The CDR3 sequence is 13 residues long. Germline CDR1 reads SGHNT; CDR2 reads YENEEA. CDR3 in amino acids: CASSAKTRSEQFF. CDR3 DNA sequence: TGCGCCAGCAGCGCCAAGACTAGGTCAGAGCAGTTCTTC.

This sequence joins TRBV5-6 and TRBJ2-1; 8 bases agree with TRBD2. Germline V gene lookup returns CDR1 SGHDT and CDR2 YYEEEE. V trimming: 4 bases; J trimming: 0 bases; junction bases outside the gene matches: 6. The CDR3 contains 16 residues. The CDR3 DNA sequence: TGTGCCAGCAGCGGGGGACTAGGACGCTCCTACAATGAGCAGTTCTTC. Translating it yields CASSGGLGRSYNEQFF.

The rearrangement joins TRBV28 to TRBJ1-6; D is uncertain. This CDR3 has 15 amino acids. Trimming shortened V by 6 bases and J by 2 bases, and 11 bases separated the two germline ends. Germline V gene lookup returns CDR1 MDHEN and CDR2 SYDVKM. Written as DNA, the CDR3 is TGTGCCAGCAGCCTCTCGGGTACCTATAATTCACCCCTCCACTTT. Translating gives CASSLSGTYNSPLHF.

V is TRBV6-5 and J is TRBJ1-2, with 7 bases identical to TRBD1. The J segment lost 0 bases and the V segment lost 7 bases, leaving 8 bases of the junction unmatched. The CDR3 runs 15 residues. From germline, CDR1 is MNHEY and CDR2 SVGAGI. The DNA of the CDR3 is TGTGCCAGCACTGGGCAGGGGGGCTCTAACTATGGCTACACCTTC. Its protein product is CASTGQGGSNYGYTF.

The DNA of the CDR3 is TGTGCCAGCAGCCAGGGAACACTAGCAAACGTGGAGACCCAGTACTTC. The encoded protein is CASSQGTLANVETQYF. The V gene is TRBV4-2, the J gene TRBJ2-5, with D perhaps matching TRBD2 (6 bases). Trimming stripped 3 bases from V and 5 bases from J, with 19 bases between. CDR1 and CDR2 from the germline V gene are LGHNA and YNFKEQ. The CDR3 loop spans 16 amino acids.

This sequence joins TRBV30 and TRBJ1-5, with no clear D. Trimming cost V 2 bases and J 4 bases, with 9 bases left between them. The CDR3 contains 13 residues. Germline V gene sequence: CDR1 GTSNPN, CDR2 SVGIG (reference sequence). The CDR3 nucleotides read TGTGCCTGGAGTAAGCAGGTAAATCAGCCCCAGCATTTT. Translation gives CAWSKQVNQPQHF.

This chain links TRBV7-8 with TRBJ1-4; the D is unclear. Germline lookup yields CDR1 SGHVS and CDR2 FQNEAQ. The CDR3 length is 13 residues. The V end lost 3 bases, the J end lost 8 bases, and 10 bases lay between the germline ends. CDR3 nucleotides: TGTGCCAGCAGCTTGGGCCGGGAGGAAAAACTGTTTTTT. It yields the protein CASSLGREEKLFF.

This chain joins TRBV20-1 and TRBJ2-1; D might be TRBD1 (5 bases). Germline V CDR1 and CDR2: DFQATT, SNEGSKA (reference sequence). CDR3 length: 11 amino acids. V lost 6 bases and J lost 7, with 10 bases in between. CDR3 sequence: CSARKGNEQFF. In nucleotides, the CDR3 is TGCAGTGCCCGGAAGGGGAATGAGCAGTTCTTC.

The genes are TRBV3-1 (or the pseudogene TRBV3-2) and TRBJ2-1, with D possibly matching TRBD1 (6 bases). The germline V gene has CDR1 LGHDT and CDR2 YNNKEL (reference sequence). This CDR3 spans 16 amino acids. V was shortened by 4 bases and J by 5 bases, with 18 bases between the two germline ends. CDR3 nucleotide sequence: TGTGCCAGCAGCCTACAGGGTTTAGATAGAAACAATGAGCAGTTCTTC. Encoded protein: CASSLQGLDRNNEQFF.

CDR3 DNA: TGCGCCAGCAGCCAACAAGCGGGAGGAGAGACCCAGTACTTC. Translating it yields CASSQQAGGETQYF. This sequence joins TRBV4-3 and TRBJ2-5; the match to TRBD2 covers 9 bases. There are 14 residues in the CDR3. CDR1 LGHNA and CDR2 YSLEER come from the germline V gene. The junction had 2 bases not matched to a gene; V was cut back by 2 bases and J by 4 bases.

CDR3 sequence (DNA): TGTGCCAGCAGTTTGGGGGCTAGCCGGCGCACCGGGGAGCTGTTTTTT. It translates to CASSLGASRRTGELFF. The rearrangement links TRBV27 to TRBJ2-2; TRBD1 might be the D (6 bases). V was cut by 3 bases and J by 4 bases, with 15 bases left in between. CDR1 MNHEY and CDR2 SMNVEV come from the germline V gene (reference sequence). This CDR3 is built from 16 residues.